The rows below give T cell receptor beta chains drawn from one sample of a study of T cells expressing NK-cell markers. TCRdb reprocessed the 5' RACE reads and keeps a single row for each CDR3 protein, giving no DNA. Its table lists roughly 150,000 distinct CDR3 sequences. What was sequenced was blood T cells: a sorted CD56 or NKG2C T cell subset, CD4+ or CD8+ T cells, or bulk PBMC T cells (not recorded which). Every receptor here comes from a man between 18 and 69 years old in good health. Both conserved end residues are part of each CDR3.

>TRBJ1-6|TRBV15
CATSENNSPLHF
>TRBJ2-5|TRBV7-9
CASSLQREWYF
>TRBJ2-1|TRBV6-5
CASSYSQGMNYNEQFF
>TRBJ1-3|TRBV10-3
CAISEYGAISGNTIYF
>TRBJ1-5|TRBV6-5
CASSSGSSNQPQHF
>TRBJ1-1|TRBV7-9
CASSPRQGEVNTEAFF
>TRBJ2-2|TRBV4-1
CASSPEAGSNTGELFF
>TRBJ2-1|TRBV20-1
CSAPTSRGASYNEQFF
>TRBJ1-2|TRBV6-5
CASSYSRGNYGYTF
>TRBJ1-2|TRBV30
CAWRDDSGYGIESGYTF
>TRBJ1-1|TRBV11-1
CASSLRGRGTEAFF
>TRBJ2-5|TRBV6-1
CASSTGGAGAQETQYF
>TRBJ2-1|TRBV7-9
CASTRGDSLSEQFF
>TRBJ2-7|TRBV20-1
CSAPPLGGGSYEQYF
>TRBJ2-1|TRBV4-2
CASSQDNERGGVNEQFF
>TRBJ2-7|TRBV5-4
CASSSGERGEFLYEQYF
>TRBJ1-2|TRBV20-1
CSAPGGHPYGYTF
>TRBJ1-1|TRBV3-1
CASSHPSRGAEAFF
>TRBJ1-1|TRBV11-3
CASSLHGRGNAEAFF
>TRBJ1-4|TRBV7-9
CASSPTTNEKLFF
>TRBJ2-3|TRBV19
CASSSTAVWGDTQYF
>TRBJ2-1|TRBV7-9
CASSLGLTEQFF
>TRBJ2-3|TRBV30
CAWSAWDRKLTDTQYF
>TRBJ2-7|TRBV9
CASSKSSGHEQYF
>TRBJ2-5|TRBV11-2
CASSFTGGETQYF
>TRBJ2-7|TRBV4-1
CASSQVGGQNEQYF
>TRBJ2-7|TRBV28
CASSPAPGSYEQYF
>TRBJ2-3|TRBV7-6
CASSWEGAVTSTDTQYF
>TRBJ2-5|TRBV7-9
CASSLVGTGSYQETQYF
>TRBJ1-1|TRBV9
CASSERGHKSEAFF
>TRBJ1-5|TRBV28
CASRGGNQPQHF
>TRBJ2-1|TRBV7-9
CASSSGGGAHNEQFF
>TRBJ2-1|TRBV20-1
CSARGGSSKDEQFF
>TRBJ1-1|TRBV3-1
CASSQDSGIATEAFF
>TRBJ2-3|TRBV9
CASRPPTGGETDTQYF
>TRBJ2-1|TRBV20-1
CSARDWGPIPLEQFF
>TRBJ1-1|TRBV7-9
CASSFPESENTEAFF
>TRBJ1-3|TRBV11-2
CASSDYTSGNTIYF
>TRBJ1-4|TRBV12-3/TRBV12-4
CASSTTDTTNEKLFF
>TRBJ2-1|TRBV20-1
CSAYGPLEDEQFF
>TRBJ2-1|TRBV5-1
CASSLASLGGYNEQFF
>TRBJ2-1|TRBV9
CASSVSGQFEQFF
>TRBJ1-4|TRBV23-1
CASDPRGNNEKLFF